Shown below are 10 T cell receptor beta chains from a single sample sequenced in a study of blood T cell repertoires in COVID-19. Clones were read by immunoSEQ multiplex PCR, and TCRdb kept only the in-frame ones, dropping some. The data contain fewer than 130,000 clones, approximately 70% of them singletons. Material for sequencing was peripheral blood. These receptors were obtained from a man older than 75 with acute or convalescent COVID-19.

This clone has more than one count but fewer than ten. V and J are TRBV11-1 and TRBJ2-1, with 12 bases identical to TRBD1. In germline, CDR1 is SGHAT, CDR2 FQDESV (reference sequence). Trimming cost V 3 bases and J 9 bases; bases outside gene matches: 6. The CDR3 sequence is 15 residues long. CDR3 region: CASSFSGTGGFEQFF. The DNA of the CDR3 is TGTGCCAGCAGCTTCTCCGGGACAGGGGGCTTTGAGCAGTTCTTC.

The V call is TRBV28, the J call TRBJ2-1; perhaps TRBD1 as D (6 bases). CDR3 length: 12 residues. V was cut by 7 bases and J by 7 bases, with 11 bases left in between. Germline V gene data show CDR1 as MDHEN and CDR2 as SYDVKM. The CDR3, as DNA: TGTGCCAGCATTGGGGGCTGGAATGAGCAGTTCTTC. It codes for CASIGGWNEQFF.

The chain links TRBV5-1 to TRBJ2-2; 10 nucleotides agree with TRBD2. This CDR3 is built from 16 residues. V lost 4 bases and J lost 0; bases outside the gene matches: 3. Germline V CDR1 and CDR2: SGHRS, YFSETQ. The CDR3, as DNA: TGCGCCAGCAGCCCGGGGACTAGCGCGAACACCGGGGAGCTGTTTTTT. Protein sequence: CASSPGTSANTGELFF.

The rearrangement joins TRBV3-1 (or the pseudogene TRBV3-2) to TRBJ2-3; no reliable D call. The germline V gene has CDR1 LGHDT and CDR2 YNNKEL (reference sequence). The CDR3 spans 12 residues. Deletions cut 1 base from V and 8 bases from J, with 7 bases between. CDR3 nucleotides: TGTGCCAGCAGCCAAGGAGTTGGTACGCAGTATTTT. Protein: CASSQGVGTQYF.

The rearrangement uses TRBV2 and TRBJ1-2, with a possible D match to TRBD1 (5 bases). Trimming removed 10 bases at V and 8 bases at J, with 20 bases between. Germline-derived CDR1 and CDR2 are SNHLY and FYNNEI. The CDR3 spans 13 residues. The CDR3 sequence: CATQQASMGGYTF. CDR3 DNA sequence: TGTGCCACTCAACAGGCCTCTATGGGGGGCTACACCTTC.

This rearrangement joins TRBV7-2 to TRBJ1-6; D is perhaps TRBD1 (5 bases). This CDR3 has 14 amino acids. Trimming removed 1 base from V and 6 bases from J, with 7 bases in between. The germline V gene has CDR1 SGHTA and CDR2 FQGNSA. The CDR3 DNA reads as TGTGCCAGCAGCTTAGAGGGGTTTAATTCACCCCTCCACTTT. This translates into CASSLEGFNSPLHF.

The rearrangement joins TRBV7-3 to TRBJ1-2, with 8 positions matching TRBD1. V shed 3 bases and J 8 bases; nucleotides not matched to a gene: 5. There are 13 residues in the CDR3. Per germline, CDR1 SGHTA and CDR2 FQGTGA. Here the CDR3 reads CASSFQGARGYTF. As DNA, the CDR3 is TGTGCCAGCAGCTTTCAGGGGGCGAGGGGCTACACCTTC.

The V gene is TRBV10-3, the J gene TRBJ1-2, with a weak D call TRBD1 (5 bases). V lost 8 bases to trimming and J lost 3 bases, with 19 bases between them. Germline assignment: CDR1 ENHRY and CDR2 SYGVKD. This CDR3 is built from 15 residues. The chain's CDR3 is CAIAQGVGAYYGYTF. In DNA form, the CDR3 reads TGTGCCATCGCCCAAGGGGTAGGGGCCTACTATGGCTACACCTTC.

This chain connects TRBV28 to TRBJ1-5, with D possibly matching TRBD1 (6 bases). The CDR3 totals 17 residues. Between the trimmed V and J ends, which lost 6 bases and 7 bases, there was a span of 25 bases. Germline V lookup: CDR1 MDHEN, CDR2 SYDVKM. DNA of the CDR3: TGTGCCAGCAGCCCCCGAGGGGGAAAAGTTTTAGGACAGCCCCAGCATTTT. Protein: CASSPRGGKVLGQPQHF. Using reference TRBV28 and TRBJ1-5 for the parts outside the CDR3, the full variable domain is DVKVTQSSRYLVKRTGEKVFLECVQDMDHENMFWYRQDPGLGLRLIYFSYDVKMKEKGDIPEGYSVSREKKERFSLILESASTNQTSMYLCASSPRGGKVLGQPQHFGDGTRLSIL.

V usage is TRBV6-5 and J usage is TRBJ2-7, with a weak D call TRBD2 (5 bases). The V end lost 3 bases, the J end lost 1 base, and 10 bases lay between the germline ends. Germline CDR1 and CDR2: MNHEY and SVGAGI. The CDR3 covers 14 residues. The CDR3 sequence: CASSYRGRSYEQYF. The CDR3, as DNA: TGTGCCAGCAGTTATCGGGGTCGATCCTACGAGCAGTACTTC.